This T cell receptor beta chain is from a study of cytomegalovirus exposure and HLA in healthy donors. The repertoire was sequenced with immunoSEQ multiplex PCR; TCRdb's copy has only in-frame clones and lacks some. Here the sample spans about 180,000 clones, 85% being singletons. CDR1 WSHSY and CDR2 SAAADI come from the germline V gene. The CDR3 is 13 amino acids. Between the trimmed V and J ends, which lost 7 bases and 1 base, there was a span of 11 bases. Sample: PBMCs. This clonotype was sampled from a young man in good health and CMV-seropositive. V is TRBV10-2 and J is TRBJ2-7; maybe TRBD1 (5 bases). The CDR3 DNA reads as TGCGCCAGCATAGATTCAGGGTCCTACGAGCAGTACTTC. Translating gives CASIDSGSYEQYF.